This T cell receptor (beta chain) was sequenced during a study of T cell repertoires in breast cancer. General study points: TRBV7 predominated among shared TCRs, possibly a bias from eight TRBV7 primers.

V lost 3 bases to trimming and J lost 5 bases; unmatched junction nucleotides: 3. The CDR3 contains 13 residues. Germline V gene lookup returns CDR1 SGHRS and CDR2 YFSETQ. The sample holds one count of this clonotype. Its matching antigen is unknown. An expanded emulsion RT-PCR with primers for all TCR V genes paired CD8+ T cell chains. Blocking oligonucleotides added to a second nested PCR suppressed unpaired genes. TCRdb re-derived calls from the emulsion pairing reads in MiXCR, one entry per CDR3 protein. The sample lists nearly 40,000 distinct CDR3 sequences; 45% were seen once. What was sequenced was CD8+ T cells. This receptor was obtained from a pool of human donors with breast cancer or a healthy control (not recorded which). The chain joins TRBV5-1 to TRBJ2-7, with TRBD1 identical over 9 bases. The CDR3 protein is CASSWGQGNEQYF. The CDR3, as DNA: TGCGCCAGCAGCTGGGGACAGGGCAACGAGCAGTACTTC.